This is a list of T cell receptor beta chains from one sample in a study of PD-1 blockade in mismatch repair-deficient tumors. Method: immunoSEQ multiplex PCR; TCRdb's copy keeps in-frame clones and lacks some. Of around 120,000 clones listed, 70% to 90% are singletons. The specimen was peripheral blood, collected 44 weeks after starting pembrolizumab. The receptors shown here come from an adult with mismatch repair-deficient cancer. CDR3s include the opening cysteine and the closing phenylalanine or tryptophan. Each record gives: clone size, D gene, J gene, V gene, CDR3 protein, CDR3 DNA. D genes are given only for firm matches. The size entry is marked missing in some rows and otherwise reads once, few, many or a size class.

. . TRBJ1-5 TRBV27 CASSAWGSDQPQHF TGTGCCAGCTCAGCATGGGGCTCCGATCAGCCCCAGCATTTT
. . TRBJ2-7 TRBV5-1 CASSLGTVSYEQYF TGCGCCAGCAGCTTGGGAACGGTTTCCTACGAGCAGTACTTC
. . TRBJ2-7 TRBV11-2 CASSLVQRYEQYF TGTGCCAGCAGCCTGGTACAGCGGTACGAGCAGTACTTC
. . TRBJ2-5 TRBV11-2 CASSLGEKETQYF TGTGCCAGCAGCTTAGGGGAAAAAGAGACCCAGTACTTC
. . TRBJ2-1 TRBV18 CASSPPSRASYYNEQFF TGTGCCAGCTCACCACCGTCAAGGGCCTCCTACTACAATGAGCAGTTCTTC
. . TRBJ2-5 TRBV13 CASSLQGGQETQYF TGTGCCAGCAGCTTACAGGGGGGGCAAGAGACCCAGTACTTC
. . TRBJ2-1 TRBV28 CASRRGSYNEQFF TGTGCCAGCAGACGGGGCTCCTACAATGAGCAGTTCTTC
. . TRBJ2-2 TRBV5-1 CATARVTGELFF TGCGCCACAGCGCGGGTCACCGGGGAGCTGTTTTTT
. . TRBJ2-7 TRBV25-1 CASGESYEQYF TGTGCCAGCGGGGAGTCCTACGAGCAGTACTTC
. . TRBJ2-7 TRBV2 CASSDGGGSYEQYF TGTGCCAGCAGTGACGGTGGCGGATCCTACGAGCAGTACTTC
. TRBD2 TRBJ2-7 TRBV11-2 CASSLDRWLAASYEQYF TGTGCCAGCAGCTTAGATCGATGGCTAGCGGCCTCCTACGAGCAGTACTTC
. . TRBJ2-5 TRBV5-6 CASSLAGAPFGTQYF TGTGCCAGCAGCTTGGCCGGGGCTCCCTTTGGGACCCAGTACTTC
. . TRBJ2-7 TRBV6-5 CASRTEGSYEQYF TGTGCCAGCAGGACGGAGGGGTCCTACGAGCAGTACTTC
. TRBD1 TRBJ1-5 TRBV4-1 CASSQDGTGYSNQPQHF TGCGCCAGCAGCCAAGACGGGACAGGCTATAGCAATCAGCCCCAGCATTTT
. . TRBJ2-3 TRBV5-1 CASSLTGQITDTQYF TGCGCCAGCAGCTTAACGGGTCAAATCACAGATACGCAGTATTTT
. . TRBJ2-4 TRBV2 CASSEWGSGNIQYF TGTGCCAGCAGTGAATGGGGGTCGGGTAACATTCAGTACTTC
. TRBD1 TRBJ1-1 TRBV28 CASRAGTAMNTEAFF TGTGCCAGCAGAGCCGGGACAGCCATGAACACTGAAGCTTTCTTT
. . TRBJ2-7 TRBV7-9 CASRNQGGEQYF TGTGCCAGCAGGAATCAGGGCGGAGAGCAGTACTTC
. . TRBJ2-5 TRBV6-5 CASSYSWQASQETQYF TGTGCCAGCAGTTATTCTTGGCAGGCCTCCCAAGAGACCCAGTACTTC
. . TRBJ1-2 TRBV11-2 CASSLGHNYGYTF TGTGCCAGCAGCTTAGGGCATAACTATGGCTACACCTTC
. . TRBJ1-3 TRBV19 CASTPGGGVAGNTIYF TGTGCCAGTACCCCAGGCGGGGGGGTGGCTGGAAACACCATATATTTT
. . TRBJ2-7 TRBV19 CASSIVGGASYEQYF TGTGCCAGTAGTATCGTCGGCGGGGCCTCATACGAGCAGTACTTC
once TRBD2 TRBJ2-7 TRBV28 CASSRLAENYEQYF TGTGCCAGCAGTCGACTAGCGGAGAACTACGAGCAGTACTTC
. TRBD1 TRBJ1-1 TRBV4-3 CASSVTGGTEAFF TGCGCCAGCAGCGTGACAGGGGGCACTGAAGCTTTCTTT
. TRBD2 TRBJ2-5 TRBV27 CASSSHGWTSGGRETQYF TGTGCCAGCAGTTCCCACGGCTGGACTAGCGGGGGGAGGGAGACCCAGTACTTC
. . TRBJ1-1 TRBV14 CASNVEGNTEAFF TGTGCCAGCAATGTCGAGGGAAACACTGAAGCTTTCTTT
. TRBD2 TRBJ2-2 TRBV18 CASSELADNTGELFF TGTGCCAGCTCAGAACTAGCGGACAACACCGGGGAGCTGTTTTTT
. . TRBJ1-2 TRBV2 CASLRTGFRHGYTF TGTGCCAGCCTCCGAACAGGGTTTCGCCATGGCTACACCTTC
. TRBD1 TRBJ1-1 TRBV4-1 CASSPLFMGQTNTEAFF TGCGCCAGCAGCCCGCTTTTTATGGGACAGACAAACACTGAAGCTTTCTTT
. . TRBJ2-1 TRBV27 CASSLVSPYYNEQFF TGTGCCAGCAGTTTAGTTAGTCCCTATTACAATGAGCAGTTCTTC
. . TRBJ2-7 TRBV7-9 CASSFRGSTYEQYF TGTGCCAGCAGCTTCCGAGGGAGTACCTACGAGCAGTACTTC
. . TRBJ1-1 TRBV19 CASSAAGEAFF TGTGCCAGTAGTGCGGCAGGAGAAGCTTTCTTT
. TRBD1 TRBJ1-3 TRBV11-2 CASSSGTGPGNTIYF TGTGCCAGCAGCTCGGGGACAGGGCCAGGAAACACCATATATTTT
. . TRBJ2-2 TRBV30 CAWKSGESGELFF TGTGCCTGGAAATCAGGGGAGTCCGGGGAGCTGTTTTTT
. . TRBJ2-7 TRBV7-8 CASSLRSHSYEQYF TGTGCCAGCAGCTTACGTTCACATTCCTACGAGCAGTACTTC
. . TRBJ2-7 TRBV11-2 CASSLRSAVYNEQYF TGTGCCAGCAGCTTAAGGTCCGCGGTGTATAACGAGCAGTACTTC
. . TRBJ2-2 TRBV19 CASTALQVTGELFF TGTGCCAGTACGGCCCTTCAGGTTACCGGGGAGCTGTTTTTT
once TRBD1 TRBJ2-7 TRBV25-1 CASSGTGTGAYEQYF TGTGCCAGCAGTGGAACCGGGACAGGGGCCTACGAGCAGTACTTC
. TRBD2 TRBJ2-7 TRBV11-3 CASSLSSGATYEQYF TGTGCCAGCAGCTTATCGAGCGGGGCAACCTACGAGCAGTACTTC
. . TRBJ2-3 TRBV27 CASSPRRGSLTDTQYF TGTGCCAGCAGCCCAAGGAGGGGCTCTCTCACAGATACGCAGTATTTT
. . TRBJ2-7 TRBV7-3 CASSLYYEQYF TGTGCCAGCAGCTTATACTACGAGCAGTACTTC
once . TRBJ2-7 TRBV6-6 CASEDGYEQYF TGTGCCAGCGAGGACGGCTACGAGCAGTACTTC
. . TRBJ2-3 TRBV6-4 CASSDDRAIGGYTTDTQYF TGTGCCAGCAGTGACGATAGGGCTATTGGAGGCTACACTACAGATACGCAGTATTTT
. . TRBJ1-1 TRBV9 CASSATGYTEAFF TGTGCCAGCAGCGCTACAGGGTACACTGAAGCTTTCTTT
. TRBD2 TRBJ2-7 TRBV27 CASSQSSGSLSYEQYF TGTGCCAGCAGTCAATCTAGCGGGAGTTTGTCCTACGAGCAGTACTTC
. . TRBJ2-5 TRBV7-3 CASSLTSMGAGETQYF TGTGCCAGCAGCTTAACCAGTATGGGGGCGGGGGAGACCCAGTACTTC
. TRBD2 TRBJ2-1 TRBV18 CASSPWTSGSSYNEQFF TGTGCCAGCTCACCTTGGACTAGCGGGAGTTCCTACAATGAGCAGTTCTTC
. . TRBJ2-7 TRBV4-1 CASSQVLGEGPYEQYF TGCGCCAGCAGCCAAGTACTTGGGGAAGGTCCCTACGAGCAGTACTTC
once TRBD2 TRBJ2-3 TRBV10-2 CASSDGLAGAGGTDTQYF TGCGCCAGCAGTGACGGACTAGCGGGAGCAGGTGGCACAGATACGCAGTATTTT
. TRBD2 TRBJ2-2 TRBV29-1 CSVWTSEFANTGELFF TGCAGCGTTTGGACTAGCGAATTCGCGAACACCGGGGAGCTGTTTTTT
once TRBD2 TRBJ2-3 TRBV6-6 CASSLTSGRVDDTQYF TGTGCCAGCAGTTTGACTAGCGGGAGGGTGGATGATACGCAGTATTTT
once . TRBJ2-7 TRBV28 CASSLGRAYEQYF TGTGCCAGCAGTTTAGGCAGGGCCTACGAGCAGTACTTC
. . TRBJ1-2 TRBV16 CASSLDRKGNYGYTF TGTGCCAGCAGCTTGGACAGAAAGGGTAACTATGGCTACACCTTC